This T cell receptor beta chain was identified during a study of shared clonotypes between healthy human individuals. Turning to the study itself: Per donor, three plates held CD4 naive cells, three held CD4 memory, two held CD8 naive and one held CD8 memory.

Points from the study as a whole: What limited the represented genetic and exposure-history diversity was the small number of donors.

As to this clone: The target antigen is unknown.

The CDR3 consists of 15 residues. V shed 3 bases, J shed 4 bases, and the junction held 5 bases outside the gene matches. Germline V lookup: CDR1 SEHNR, CDR2 FQNEAQ (reference sequence). This table comes from immunoSEQ multiplex PCR, and its TCRdb copy is limited to in-frame clones, with some not included. The table records nearly 1,000,000 clones, about 80% of them present only once. The material sequenced was memory CD4+ T cells sorted from blood. The subset is: CD45RA-negative fraction. V is TRBV7-9 and J is TRBJ2-5; 10 bases are a match to TRBD2. This clonotype was sampled from a man between 18 and 29 years old in good health. The CDR3 DNA follows: TGTGCCAGCAGCTTGGGGACTAGCGCGGGAGAGACCCAGTACTTC. It is translated as CASSLGTSAGETQYF.